The sequence of this T cell receptor beta chain was determined in a study of blood T cell repertoires in COVID-19. Study background: Acute and convalescent COVID-19 specimens originated in the United States, Italy and Spain. Sources were T cells, B-cell-depleted T cells, or PBMCs; the material itself was cDNA or gDNA.

The germline CDR1 and CDR2 sequences are WNHNN and SYGVQD (reference sequence). The CDR3 totals 16 residues. V shed 0 bases and J 6 bases; nucleotides not matched to a gene: 6. This clone was counted a single time. In the original processing: Amplifying reference gene primers gave estimates of nucleated cell counts. Some clones are missing from TCRdb's copy, which holds only in-frame ones; the method was immunoSEQ multiplex PCR. That table supplies the V and J calls and clone size; D and trimming were determined from the DNA. The sample records roughly 68,000 clones, 75% to 85% being singletons. This clonotype was obtained from a man in his fifties or sixties with acute or convalescent COVID-19. The chain has TRBV10-1 and TRBJ2-1, with 9 positions matching TRBD2. Sequenced material: peripheral blood. The CDR3 sequence: CASSESGSGGLNEQFF. The CDR3 nucleotides are TGCGCCAGCAGTGAGTCCGGCAGCGGGGGGCTCAATGAGCAGTTCTTC.